Listed here are 13 T cell receptor beta chains from one sample, sequenced in a study of regulatory T cells in long-lasting Graves disease. Specified time point: persistent/refractory GD, antithyroid drugs over 5 years with positive TRAb. TCR sequences were obtained from RNA taken from PBMCs. To make TCR beta libraries, researchers used iRepertoire HTBI primers and Arm-PCR of CDR3 regions. TCRdb analysed the multiplex PCR reads with MiXCR anew, one entry per CDR3 protein. The sample lists about 460,000 distinct CDR3 sequences; less than 25% were seen once. Sequencing was performed on peripheral blood mononuclear cells (PBMCs), taken when the disease was refractory, from a patient treated with antithyroid drugs. These receptors were taken from a female donor with Graves disease.

The table lists this clonotype with many counts. J is TRBJ2-7 and V is TRBV6-1; 8 nucleotides match TRBD1. Germline values: CDR1 MNHNS, CDR2 SASEGT. This CDR3 is 15 amino acids long. The junction had 11 bases not matched to a gene; V was cut back by 7 bases and J by 3 bases. The CDR3 nucleotides are TGTGCCAGCATCAAGGGACAGGCAAGCCTCTACGAGCAGTACTTC. This translates into CASIKGQASLYEQYF.

The gene calls are TRBV2 and TRBJ2-2, with D possibly TRBD2 on 5 matching bases. The CDR3 contains 15 residues. Germline V gene sequence: CDR1 SNHLY, CDR2 FYNNEI. V gave up 6 bases and J gave up 3 bases, with 14 bases separating them. CDR3: CASSRTDPHTGELFF. Written as DNA, the CDR3 is TGTGCCAGCAGCCGGACTGACCCTCACACCGGGGAGCTGTTTTTT.

Ten or more counts support this clonotype. The CDR3 spells CASSLTDGYTEAFF. The DNA of the CDR3 is TGCGCCAGCAGCTTGACGGACGGTTACACTGAAGCTTTCTTT. The rearrangement uses TRBV5-1 and TRBJ1-1, with no clear D. Trimming left V 1 base short and J 3 bases short, with 10 bases between. Germline-derived CDR1 and CDR2 are SGHRS and YFSETQ. The CDR3 is made up of 14 amino acids.

This clonotype came up many times. The chain recombines TRBV7-2 with TRBJ2-5, with TRBD1 identical over 7 bases. The CDR3 is made up of 16 amino acids. J was trimmed by 3 bases and V by 3 bases; bases with no gene match: 10. From germline, CDR1 is SGHTA and CDR2 FQGNSA. The CDR3 is CASSLAHFGTEETQYF. The CDR3, as DNA: TGTGCCAGCAGCTTGGCCCACTTCGGGACAGAAGAGACCCAGTACTTC.

The sample holds many counts of this clonotype. This rearrangement joins TRBV7-9 to TRBJ1-6, with D perhaps matching TRBD1 (6 bases). There are 15 residues in the CDR3. Trimming cost V 2 bases and J 6 bases, with 11 bases left between them. CDR1 and CDR2 (germline): SEHNR, FQNEAQ (reference sequence). CDR3 residues: CASSLLDSRNSPLHF. The CDR3 DNA reads as TGTGCCAGCAGCTTATTGGACAGCCGTAATTCACCCCTCCACTTT.

This clonotype was found many times. The chain has TRBV20-1 and TRBJ1-2; TRBD1 matches at 9 bases. Germline-derived CDR1 and CDR2 are DFQATT and SNEGSKA (reference sequence). CDR3 size: 13 residues. The trim removed 5 bases at V and 6 bases at J, leaving 7 bases unmatched. The CDR3 reads CSAPQGALDGYTF. As DNA, the CDR3 is TGCAGTGCTCCACAGGGGGCTTTGGATGGCTACACCTTC.

This clonotype has a handful of counts. The V and J genes are TRBV10-3 and TRBJ2-6; perhaps TRBD2 as D (6 bases). Germline V CDR1 and CDR2: ENHRY, SYGVKD. V was shortened by 6 bases and J by 2 bases, with 26 bases between the two germline ends. This CDR3 spans 20 amino acids. CDR3 residues: CAIRPTGVVFLKTGANVLTF. CDR3 coding DNA: TGTGCCATCAGACCTACGGGGGTTGTATTTTTAAAGACTGGGGCCAACGTCCTGACTTTC.

Many counts were recorded for this clonotype. The CDR3 here is CASSPPGGRYEQYF. DNA of the CDR3: TGTGCCAGCAGCCCTCCGGGAGGGCGGTACGAGCAGTACTTC. This chain joins TRBV6-1 and TRBJ2-7, with 8 positions matching TRBD2. Trimming removed 6 bases from V and 4 bases from J; junction bases left unmatched: 8. The CDR3 spans 14 residues. Germline CDR1 reads MNHNS; CDR2 reads SASEGT.

The chain uses TRBV7-3 and TRBJ1-2; D unresolved. The CDR3 totals 14 residues. The ends were cut back, 5 bases at V and 4 bases at J, with 14 bases in the middle. Germline CDR1 and CDR2: SGHTA and FQGTGA. Written as DNA, the CDR3 is TGTGCCAGCAGCCCGGGTTGGGGTTCCTATGGCTACACCTTC. This translates into CASSPGWGSYGYTF.

This clonotype occurred many times. CDR3 sequence reads: CASSSLGGGTEAFF. In nucleotides, the CDR3 is TGTGCCAGCAGTTCTCTAGGGGGAGGCACTGAAGCTTTCTTT. V usage is TRBV28 and J usage is TRBJ1-1; the D gene is possibly TRBD1 (6 bases). The ends were cut back, 4 bases at V and 4 bases at J, with 13 bases in the middle. The CDR3 sequence is 14 residues long. CDR1 and CDR2 from the germline V gene are MDHEN and SYDVKM.

The table lists this clonotype with many counts. The genes are TRBV2 and TRBJ1-1; maybe TRBD1 (6 bases). V was clipped by 4 bases and J by 5 bases, with 14 bases between them. CDR1 is SNHLY, CDR2 FYNNEI, per germline. The CDR3 is made up of 14 amino acids. CDR3 loop: CASSGYREDTEAFF. The CDR3 nucleotides read TGTGCCAGCAGTGGTTACAGGGAGGATACTGAAGCTTTCTTT. Complete variable domain (other parts from reference TRBV2 and TRBJ1-1): EPEVTQTPSHQVTQMGQEVILRCVPISNHLYFYWYRQILGQKVEFLVSFYNNEISEKSEIFDDQFSVERPDGSNFTLKIRSTKLEDSAMYFCASSGYREDTEAFFGQGTRLTVV.

This clonotype was counted a single time. The CDR3 is CATSGRIKETQYF. The CDR3 DNA is TGTGCCACCAGCGGGAGAATCAAGGAGACCCAGTACTTC. This chain uses TRBV19 with TRBJ2-5, with 8 nucleotides matching TRBD2. Trimming took 10 bases from V and 5 from J; bases not matched to a gene: 9. CDR3 length: 13 residues. CDR1 LNHDA and CDR2 SQIVND come from the germline V gene (reference sequence).

This clonotype was recorded many times. This chain joins TRBV28 and TRBJ2-7; 10 positions agree with TRBD1. The length of the CDR3 is 15 residues. The V gene's germline CDR1 is MDHEN and CDR2 SYDVKM. V shed 3 bases, J shed 6 bases, and the junction held 8 bases outside the gene matches. The CDR3 DNA follows: TGTGCCAGCAGTTTGCCCGACAGGGGGCAAGGCGAGCAGTACTTC. Amino acids: CASSLPDRGQGEQYF.